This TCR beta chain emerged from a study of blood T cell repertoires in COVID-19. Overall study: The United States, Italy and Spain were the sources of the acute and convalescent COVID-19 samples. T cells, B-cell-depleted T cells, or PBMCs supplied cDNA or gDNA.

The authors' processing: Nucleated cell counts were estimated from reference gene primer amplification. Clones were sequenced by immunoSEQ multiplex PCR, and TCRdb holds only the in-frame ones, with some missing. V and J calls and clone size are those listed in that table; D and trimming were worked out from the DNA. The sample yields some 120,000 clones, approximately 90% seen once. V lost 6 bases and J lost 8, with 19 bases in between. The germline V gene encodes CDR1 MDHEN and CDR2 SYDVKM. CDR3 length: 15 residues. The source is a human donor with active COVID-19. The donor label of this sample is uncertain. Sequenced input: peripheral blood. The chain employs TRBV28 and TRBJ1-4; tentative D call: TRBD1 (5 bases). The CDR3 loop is CASSLGGRANEKLFF. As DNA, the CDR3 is TGTGCCAGCAGCCTCGGGGGACGGGCGAACGAAAAACTGTTTTTT.